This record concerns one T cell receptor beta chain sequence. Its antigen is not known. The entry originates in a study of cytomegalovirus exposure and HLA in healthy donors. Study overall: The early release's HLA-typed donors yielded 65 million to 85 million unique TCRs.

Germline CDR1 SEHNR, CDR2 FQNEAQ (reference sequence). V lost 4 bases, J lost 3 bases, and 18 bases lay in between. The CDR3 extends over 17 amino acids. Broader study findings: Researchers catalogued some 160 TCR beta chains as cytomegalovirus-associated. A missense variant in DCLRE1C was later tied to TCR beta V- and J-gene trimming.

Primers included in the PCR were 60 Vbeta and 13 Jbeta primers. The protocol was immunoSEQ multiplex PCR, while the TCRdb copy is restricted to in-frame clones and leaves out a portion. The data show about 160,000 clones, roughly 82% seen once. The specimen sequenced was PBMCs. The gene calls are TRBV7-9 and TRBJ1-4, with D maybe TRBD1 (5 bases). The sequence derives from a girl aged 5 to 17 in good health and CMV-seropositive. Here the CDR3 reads CASSSATGELANEKLFF. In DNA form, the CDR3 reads TGTGCCAGCAGCTCCGCGACGGGGGAGCTGGCTAATGAAAAACTGTTTTTT.